The clone carrying this T cell receptor (beta chain) occurred a few times. Its antigen is unknown. The CDR3 is 15 amino acids. V was clipped by 7 bases and J by 0 bases, with 13 bases between them. CDR1 is MNHNS and CDR2 is SASEGT in the germline V gene. Template switching supplied a universal primer site; unique molecular identifiers were carried on the cDNA. TCRdb re-derived calls from the 5' RACE reads in MiXCR, one entry per CDR3 protein. This sample has some 500,000 distinct CDR3 sequences, with roughly an eighth found just once. This specimen comes from a study of identical twins. General study findings and limits: Compared with unrelated sharing, twin-shared out-of-frame alpha sequences had more low-probability sequences. The authors drew conclusions from cross-sectional statistical analysis rather than following the same donors.

The same sample was also studied in work on yellow fever vaccine responses in identical twins.

Material for sequencing was CD4+ T cells sorted from blood. The V and J genes are TRBV6-1 and TRBJ2-4; possible D gene TRBD2, 6 bases. This receptor was obtained from a woman between 18 and 29 years old in good health. Here the CDR3 reads CASIGGGKAKNIQYF. The CDR3 nucleotides are TGTGCCAGCATTGGGGGAGGAAAAGCCAAAAACATTCAGTACTTC.